The 11 T cell receptor beta chains given below trace back to one sample, sequenced in a study of CXCR3-negative and CXCR3-positive naive CD8 T cells. Study results and caveats: Naive cells with CXCR3 showed TRB CDR3s that were more hydrophobic than those in CXCR3-negative naive cells.

No antigen has been identified for these receptors. The libraries of TRB cDNA were prepared using 5' RACE with UMI labels. TCRdb reworked the 5' RACE reads into one entry per CDR3 protein, no DNA. The record lists about 89,000 distinct CDR3 sequences, of which the ten most abundant hold 1.1%. The source material was naive CXCR3+ CD8+ T cells from blood. Stated subset: CD45RO-CCR7+CD27+CD95- naive CD8+ T cells expressing CXCR3 (TNR3+). All receptors come from a human donor in good health. Some clones in this sample may be carry-over from other donors' samples.

This chain connects TRBV4-1 to TRBJ1-1; TCRdb calls TRBD1, which cannot be checked without DNA. The CDR3 loop spans 14 amino acids. CDR1 is MGHRA, CDR2 YSYEKL, per germline. CDR3 protein: CASSPWDRESEAFF.

The chain employs TRBV7-3 and TRBJ2-3; without DNA, the TCRdb call of TRBD2 cannot be checked. This CDR3 is built from 15 residues. Germline V CDR1 and CDR2: SGHTA, FQGTGA. CDR3 sequence: CASSLGYRGADTRYF.

The chain recombines TRBV27 with TRBJ2-7; as DNA is missing, the TRBD2 call by TCRdb cannot be tested. The germline CDR1 and CDR2 sequences are MNHEY and SMNVEV (reference sequence). CDR3 length: 13 residues. CDR3 protein: CASSLSGERVQYF.

J is TRBJ1-3 and V is TRBV4-3. The CDR3 spans 17 residues. Looked up from germline, CDR1 is LGHNA and CDR2 is YSLEER. The CDR3 here is CASSQDRAATSGNTIYF.

The rearrangement joins TRBV19 to TRBJ1-6. This CDR3 is 14 amino acids long. Per the germline V gene, CDR1 is LNHDA and CDR2 is SQIVND (reference sequence). The chain's CDR3 is CASRSSSYNSPLHF.

The gene calls are TRBV5-1 and TRBJ2-2; the D call of TRBD1 rests on TCRdb alone, since no DNA is present to check it. Germline CDR1 reads SGHRS; CDR2 reads YFSETQ. CDR3 size: 17 residues. The CDR3 loop reads CASSPAGQGAQTGELFF. Filled out from reference TRBV5-1 and TRBJ2-2, the complete variable domain reads KAGVTQTPRYLIKTRGQQVTLSCSPISGHRSVSWYQQTPGQGLQFLFEYFSETQRNKGNFPGRFSGRQFSNSRSEMNVSTLELGDSALYLCASSPAGQGAQTGELFFGEGSRLTVL.

V and J are TRBV11-2 and TRBJ2-1; TCRdb outputs TRBD1, but without DNA this stays unchecked. Germline values: CDR1 SGHAT, CDR2 FQNNGV. The CDR3 loop spans 15 amino acids. CDR3 protein: CASSLQDRGNNEQFF.

The gene calls are TRBV19 and TRBJ2-5; TCRdb lists TRBD1, though no DNA is available to test this call. Germline V gives CDR1 LNHDA, CDR2 SQIVND (reference sequence). The CDR3 length is 17 residues. The CDR3: CASGINLIPMVQETQYF.

The chain couples TRBV27 to TRBJ2-7; TCRdb's D call of TRBD1 is untestable without DNA. The germline V gene has CDR1 MNHEY and CDR2 SMNVEV (reference sequence). The CDR3 loop spans 15 amino acids. CDR3 sequence: CASSSVTSTSYEQYF.

The chain recombines TRBV29-1 with TRBJ2-4; without DNA, the TCRdb call of TRBD1 cannot be checked. This CDR3 contains 13 residues. The germline V gene encodes CDR1 SQVTM and CDR2 ANQGSEA. CDR3 sequence: CSARTGDENIQYF.

The gene calls are TRBV7-6 and TRBJ1-2; TCRdb gives TRBD1 as the D gene, but with no DNA this cannot be confirmed. The germline gives CDR1 SGHVS, CDR2 FNYEAQ. The CDR3 contains 15 residues. This chain's CDR3 is CASSLARSTVHGYTF.